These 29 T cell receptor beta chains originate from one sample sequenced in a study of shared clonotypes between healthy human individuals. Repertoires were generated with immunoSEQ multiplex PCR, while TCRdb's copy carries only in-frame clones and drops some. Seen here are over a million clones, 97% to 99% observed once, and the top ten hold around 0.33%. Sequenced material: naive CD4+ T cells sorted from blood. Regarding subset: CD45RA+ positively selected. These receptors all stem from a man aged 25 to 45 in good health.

For the CDR3, the DNA is TGTGCCAGCAGCTTAGTATTGGCGGGAGGCATCACAGATACGCAGTATTTT. This sequence encodes CASSLVLAGGITDTQYF. The chain combines TRBV7-9 with TRBJ2-3; 8 bases fit TRBD2. Germline V lookup: CDR1 SEHNR, CDR2 FQNEAQ (reference sequence). V lost 1 base to trimming and J lost 2 bases; unmatched junction nucleotides: 8. CDR3 length: 17 residues.

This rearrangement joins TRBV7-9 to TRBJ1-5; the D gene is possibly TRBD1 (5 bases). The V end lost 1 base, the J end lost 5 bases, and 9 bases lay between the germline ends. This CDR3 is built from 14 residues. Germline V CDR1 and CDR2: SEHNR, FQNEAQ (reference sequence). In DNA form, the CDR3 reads TGTGCCAGCAGCTTAGGTGCCAGGGATCAGCCCCAGCATTTT. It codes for CASSLGARDQPQHF.

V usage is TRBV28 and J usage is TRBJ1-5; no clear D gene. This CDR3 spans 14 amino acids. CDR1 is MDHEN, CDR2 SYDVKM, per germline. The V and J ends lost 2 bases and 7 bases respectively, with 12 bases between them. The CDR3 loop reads CASSLVEGWQPQHF. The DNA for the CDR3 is TGTGCCAGCAGTTTAGTGGAGGGTTGGCAGCCCCAGCATTTT. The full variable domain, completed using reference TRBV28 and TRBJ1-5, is DVKVTQSSRYLVKRTGEKVFLECVQDMDHENMFWYRQDPGLGLRLIYFSYDVKMKEKGDIPEGYSVSREKKERFSLILESASTNQTSMYLCASSLVEGWQPQHFGDGTRLSIL.

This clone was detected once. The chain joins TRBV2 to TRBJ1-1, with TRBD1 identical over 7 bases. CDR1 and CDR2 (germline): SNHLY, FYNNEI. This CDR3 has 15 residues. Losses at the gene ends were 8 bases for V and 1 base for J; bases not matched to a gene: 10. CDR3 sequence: CASALKGQQNTEAFF. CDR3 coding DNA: TGTGCCAGCGCCCTCAAGGGACAGCAGAACACTGAAGCTTTCTTT.

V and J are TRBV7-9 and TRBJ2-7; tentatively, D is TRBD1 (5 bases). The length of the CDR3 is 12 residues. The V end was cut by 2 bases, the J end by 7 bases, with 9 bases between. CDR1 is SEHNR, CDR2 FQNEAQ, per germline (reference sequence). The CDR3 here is CASSLWQGEQYF. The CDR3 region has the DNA TGTGCCAGCAGCTTATGGCAGGGAGAGCAGTACTTC.

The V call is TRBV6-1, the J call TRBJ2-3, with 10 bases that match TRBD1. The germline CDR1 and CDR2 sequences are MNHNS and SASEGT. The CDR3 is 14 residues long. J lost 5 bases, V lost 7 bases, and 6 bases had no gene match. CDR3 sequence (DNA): TGTGCCAGCATTCTGACAGGGGGCGAAGATACGCAGTATTTT. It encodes CASILTGGEDTQYF.

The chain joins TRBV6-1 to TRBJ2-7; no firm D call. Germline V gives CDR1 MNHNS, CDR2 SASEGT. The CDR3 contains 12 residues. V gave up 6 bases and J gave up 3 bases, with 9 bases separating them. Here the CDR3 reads CASSQDIYEQYF. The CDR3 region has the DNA TGTGCCAGCAGCCAAGACATCTACGAGCAGTACTTC.

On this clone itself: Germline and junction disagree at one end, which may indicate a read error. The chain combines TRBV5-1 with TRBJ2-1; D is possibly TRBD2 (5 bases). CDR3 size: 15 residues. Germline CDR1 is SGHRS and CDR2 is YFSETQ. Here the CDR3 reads CASSLAADPYNEQFF. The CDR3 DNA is TGCGCCAGCAGTTTGGCAGCGGACCCCTACAATGAGCAGTTCTTC.

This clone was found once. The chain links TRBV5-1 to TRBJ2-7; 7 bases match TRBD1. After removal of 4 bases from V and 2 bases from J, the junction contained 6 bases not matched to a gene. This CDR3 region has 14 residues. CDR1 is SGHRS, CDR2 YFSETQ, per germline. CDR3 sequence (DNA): TGCGCCAGCAGCCAGACAGGGCAGGCCTACGAGCAGTACTTC. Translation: CASSQTGQAYEQYF. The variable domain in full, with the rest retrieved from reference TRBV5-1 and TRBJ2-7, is KAGVTQTPRYLIKTRGQQVTLSCSPISGHRSVSWYQQTPGQGLQFLFEYFSETQRNKGNFPGRFSGRQFSNSRSEMNVSTLELGDSALYLCASSQTGQAYEQYFGPGTRLTVT.

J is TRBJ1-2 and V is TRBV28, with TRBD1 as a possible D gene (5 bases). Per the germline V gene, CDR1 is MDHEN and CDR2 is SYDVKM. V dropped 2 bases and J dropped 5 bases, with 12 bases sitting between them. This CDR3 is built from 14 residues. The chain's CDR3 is CASSLDRGVYGYTF. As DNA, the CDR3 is TGTGCCAGCAGTTTAGACCGGGGGGTGTATGGCTACACCTTC.

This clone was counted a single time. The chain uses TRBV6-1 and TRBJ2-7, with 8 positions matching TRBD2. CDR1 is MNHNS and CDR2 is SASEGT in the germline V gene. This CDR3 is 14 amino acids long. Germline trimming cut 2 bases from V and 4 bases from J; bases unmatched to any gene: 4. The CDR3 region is CASSERGGVYEQYF. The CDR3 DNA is TGTGCCAGCAGTGAACGGGGGGGTGTGTACGAGCAGTACTTC.

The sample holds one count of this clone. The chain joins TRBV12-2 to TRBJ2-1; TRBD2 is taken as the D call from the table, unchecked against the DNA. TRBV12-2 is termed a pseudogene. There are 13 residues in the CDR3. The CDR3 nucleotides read TGTGCAAGTCGCTTAGTGATCTGGCAGGAGGCGTTCTTC. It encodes CASRLVIWQEAFF.

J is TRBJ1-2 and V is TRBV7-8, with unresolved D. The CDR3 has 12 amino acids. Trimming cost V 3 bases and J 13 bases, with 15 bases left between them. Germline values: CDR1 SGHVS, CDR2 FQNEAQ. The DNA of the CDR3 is TGTGCCAGCAGCTTTCAACAGCTCACCCCCACCTTC. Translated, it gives CASSFQQLTPTF.

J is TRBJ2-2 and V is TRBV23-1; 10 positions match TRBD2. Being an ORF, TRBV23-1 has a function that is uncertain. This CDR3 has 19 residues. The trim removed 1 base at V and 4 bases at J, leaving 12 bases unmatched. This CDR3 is CASSQFRNSGLALTGELFF. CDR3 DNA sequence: TGCGCCAGCAGTCAATTTCGGAATTCGGGACTAGCGCTCACCGGGGAGCTGTTTTTT.

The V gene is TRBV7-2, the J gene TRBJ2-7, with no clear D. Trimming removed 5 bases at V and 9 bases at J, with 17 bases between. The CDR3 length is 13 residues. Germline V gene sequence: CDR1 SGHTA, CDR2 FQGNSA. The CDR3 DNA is TGTGCCAGCAGCCCTCGACCTGAAACCCGGCAGTACTTC. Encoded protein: CASSPRPETRQYF.

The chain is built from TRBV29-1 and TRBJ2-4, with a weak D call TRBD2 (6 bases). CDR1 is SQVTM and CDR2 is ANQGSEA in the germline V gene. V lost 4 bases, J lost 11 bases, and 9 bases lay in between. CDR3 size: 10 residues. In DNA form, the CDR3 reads TGCAGCGTTGGGGACTCTCTTCAGTACTTC. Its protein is CSVGDSLQYF.

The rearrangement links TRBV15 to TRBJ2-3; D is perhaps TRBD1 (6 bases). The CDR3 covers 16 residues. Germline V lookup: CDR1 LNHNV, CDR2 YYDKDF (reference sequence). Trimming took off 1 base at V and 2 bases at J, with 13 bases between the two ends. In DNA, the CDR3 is TGTGCCACCAGCAGAGGGGCACAGGGCTTCACAGATACGCAGTATTTT. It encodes CATSRGAQGFTDTQYF.

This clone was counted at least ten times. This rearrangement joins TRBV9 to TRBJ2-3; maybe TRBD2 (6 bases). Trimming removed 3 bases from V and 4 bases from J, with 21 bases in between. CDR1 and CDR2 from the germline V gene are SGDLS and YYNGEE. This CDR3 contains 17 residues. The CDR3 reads CASSGSGGRERADTQYF. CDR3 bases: TGTGCCAGCAGCGGGAGTGGCGGGCGGGAAAGGGCAGATACGCAGTATTTT.

The CDR3 DNA follows: TGTGCCTGGACGGAGGCAGATACGCAGTATTTT. Translated: CAWTEADTQYF. The rearrangement uses TRBV30 and TRBJ2-3; tentative D call: TRBD2 (5 bases). Trimming removed 4 bases from V and 4 bases from J, with 6 bases in between. Looked up from germline, CDR1 is GTSNPN and CDR2 is SVGIG (reference sequence). CDR3 length: 11 residues.

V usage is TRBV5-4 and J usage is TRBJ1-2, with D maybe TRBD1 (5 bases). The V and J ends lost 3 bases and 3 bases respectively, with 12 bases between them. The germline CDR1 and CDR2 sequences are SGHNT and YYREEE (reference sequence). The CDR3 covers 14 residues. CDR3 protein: CASSWGRGDYGYTF. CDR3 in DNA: TGTGCCAGCAGCTGGGGGAGGGGCGACTATGGCTACACCTTC. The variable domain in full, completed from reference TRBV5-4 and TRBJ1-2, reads ETGVTQSPTHLIKTRGQQVTLRCSSQSGHNTVSWYQQALGQGPQFIFQYYREEENGRGNFPPRFSGLQFPNYSSELNVNALELDDSALYLCASSWGRGDYGYTFGSGTRLTVV.

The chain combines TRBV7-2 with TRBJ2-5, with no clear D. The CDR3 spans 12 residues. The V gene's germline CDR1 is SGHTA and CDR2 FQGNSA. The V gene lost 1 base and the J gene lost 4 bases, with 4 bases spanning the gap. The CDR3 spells CASSLDVETQYF. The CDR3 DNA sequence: TGTGCCAGCAGCTTAGACGTAGAGACCCAGTACTTC.

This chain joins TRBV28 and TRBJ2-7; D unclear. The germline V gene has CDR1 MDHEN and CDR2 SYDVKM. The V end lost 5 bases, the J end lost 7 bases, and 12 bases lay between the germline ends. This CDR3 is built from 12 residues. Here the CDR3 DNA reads TGTGCCAGCAGTCTCTTTACTCGGGAGCAGTACTTC. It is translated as CASSLFTREQYF.

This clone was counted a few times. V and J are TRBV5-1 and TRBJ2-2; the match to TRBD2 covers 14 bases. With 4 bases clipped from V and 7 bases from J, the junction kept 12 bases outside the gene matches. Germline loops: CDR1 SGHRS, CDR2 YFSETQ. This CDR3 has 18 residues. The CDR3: CASSPLTSGRALGGELFF. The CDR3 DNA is TGCGCCAGCAGCCCCCTGACTAGCGGGAGGGCCTTGGGCGGGGAGCTGTTTTTT. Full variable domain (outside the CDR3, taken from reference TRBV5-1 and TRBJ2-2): KAGVTQTPRYLIKTRGQQVTLSCSPISGHRSVSWYQQTPGQGLQFLFEYFSETQRNKGNFPGRFSGRQFSNSRSEMNVSTLELGDSALYLCASSPLTSGRALGGELFFGEGSRLTVL.

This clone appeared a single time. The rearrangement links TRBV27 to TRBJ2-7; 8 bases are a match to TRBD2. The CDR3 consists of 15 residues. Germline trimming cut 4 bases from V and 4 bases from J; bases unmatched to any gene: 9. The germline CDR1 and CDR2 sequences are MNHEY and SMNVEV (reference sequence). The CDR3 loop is CASSSHTEREYEQYF. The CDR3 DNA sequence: TGTGCCAGCAGTTCCCATACAGAGCGGGAGTACGAGCAGTACTTC.

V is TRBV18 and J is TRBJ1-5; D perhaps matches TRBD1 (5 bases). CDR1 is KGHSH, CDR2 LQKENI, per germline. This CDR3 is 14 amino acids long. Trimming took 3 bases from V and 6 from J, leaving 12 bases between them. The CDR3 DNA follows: TGTGCCAGCTCACCCCGGGACTTCCCTCAGCCCCAGCATTTT. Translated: CASSPRDFPQPQHF.

The CDR3 DNA is TGTGCCAGCTCACGACGTGGGTCAGGGGGAACCGGGACCCAGTACTTC. Translation: CASSRRGSGGTGTQYF. The chain joins TRBV18 to TRBJ2-5; 7 bases are shared with TRBD1. The V gene's germline CDR1 is KGHSH and CDR2 LQKENI. V lost 4 bases to trimming and J lost 7 bases; unmatched junction nucleotides: 15. The CDR3 runs 16 residues. The complete variable domain, with remaining parts taken from reference TRBV18 and TRBJ2-5, reads NAGVMQNPRHLVRRRGQEARLRCSPMKGHSHVYWYRQLPEEGLKFMVYLQKENIIDESGMPKERFSAEFPKEGPSILRIQQVVRGDSAAYFCASSRRGSGGTGTQYFGPGTRLLVL.

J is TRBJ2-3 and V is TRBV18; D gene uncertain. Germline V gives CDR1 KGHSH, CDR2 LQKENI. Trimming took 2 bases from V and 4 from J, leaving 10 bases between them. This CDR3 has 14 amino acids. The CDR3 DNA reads TGTGCCAGCTCACCAGTGAATTCTCCAGATACGCAGTATTTT. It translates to CASSPVNSPDTQYF.

The CDR3 loop is CASRRAGISSYEQYF. In nucleotides, the CDR3 is TGTGCCAGCAGGCGAGCGGGAATCAGCTCCTACGAGCAGTACTTC. This chain uses TRBV6-5 with TRBJ2-7; 7 bases fit TRBD2. Germline V CDR1 and CDR2: MNHEY, SVGAGI. The CDR3 runs to 15 residues. V gave up 6 bases and J gave up 0 bases; unmatched junction bases: 8.

CDR3 sequence (DNA): TGTGCCAGCAGCCAAGACGAGGGAGGGTACTACAATGAGCAGTTCTTC. As protein: CASSQDEGGYYNEQFF. This chain joins TRBV14 and TRBJ2-1; 7 nucleotides match TRBD2. Germline CDR1 reads SGHDN; CDR2 reads FVKESK. V dropped 0 bases and J dropped 3; count of bases not matched to a gene: 5. The CDR3 length is 16 residues. The full variable domain, its missing parts supplied by reference TRBV14 and TRBJ2-1, is EAGVTQFPSHSVIEKGQTVTLRCDPISGHDNLYWYRRVMGKEIKFLLHFVKESKQDESGMPNNRFLAERTGGTYSTLKVQPAELEDSGVYFCASSQDEGGYYNEQFFGPGTRLTVL.